This T cell receptor beta chain came from a study of technical replicates of blood from a handful of donors (dated by TCRdb to 2015 to 2018). About this clone: Its antigen remains undetermined. Within one base of it there is no much larger clone, and no base qualities were kept.

CDR1 and CDR2 were assigned from the germline V gene (reference sequence) as MNHEY and SMNVEV. V has 3 bases trimmed and J has 4 bases trimmed; junction bases matching no gene number 2. The cysteine opens and the phenylalanine closes a CDR3 of 15 amino acids. This entry keeps only the CDR3 DNA: 45 bases, framed from base 1. The library was obtained by the immunoSEQ multiplex PCR assay. TCRdb stores this immuneACCESS table with in-frame sequences only. Part of the clones is absent; in the studies checked, under half of the shortfall reflects unresolved V genes, and no reason is known for the rest. In this sample the table shows roughly 72,000 clones, 96% of which occur a single time. Roughly 0.34% of the sample rests with the top ten.

Recombination connected TRBV27 to TRBJ2-3, with 12 middle bases fitting TRBD2. Sequenced material: T cells isolated from PBMCs. The receptor was isolated from a human donor in good health. The nucleotide sequence is TGTGCCAGCAGTTTGACTAGCGGGAGATCAGATACGCAGTATTTT. The resulting protein is CASSLTSGRSDTQYF.